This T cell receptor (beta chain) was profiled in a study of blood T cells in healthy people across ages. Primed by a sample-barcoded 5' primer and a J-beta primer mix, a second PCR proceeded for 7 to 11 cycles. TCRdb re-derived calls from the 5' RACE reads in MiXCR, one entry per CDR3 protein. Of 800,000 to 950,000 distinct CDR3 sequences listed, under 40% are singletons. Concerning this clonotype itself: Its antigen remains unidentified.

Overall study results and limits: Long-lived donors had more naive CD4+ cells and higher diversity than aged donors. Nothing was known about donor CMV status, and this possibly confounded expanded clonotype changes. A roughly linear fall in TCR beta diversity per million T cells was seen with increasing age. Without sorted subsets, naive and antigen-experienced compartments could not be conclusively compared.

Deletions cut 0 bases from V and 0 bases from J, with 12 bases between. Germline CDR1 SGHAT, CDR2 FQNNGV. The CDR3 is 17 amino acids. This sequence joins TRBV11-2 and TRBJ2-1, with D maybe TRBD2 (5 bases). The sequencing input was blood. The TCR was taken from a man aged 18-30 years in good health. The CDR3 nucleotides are TGTGCCAGCAGCTTAGATGGGCGGGCTCCCTCCTACAATGAGCAGTTCTTC. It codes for CASSLDGRAPSYNEQFF.